The sequence of this T cell receptor (beta chain) was determined in a study of breast tumors, draining lymph nodes, adjacent tissues. TCRdb re-called the multiplex PCR reads through MiXCR, storing one row per CDR3 protein. The sample has 200,000 to 250,000 distinct CDR3 sequences; roughly a third are singletons. To note about this clonotype: Its antigen is as yet unknown.

This CDR3 is 13 amino acids long. Germline CDR1 and CDR2: SQVTM and ANQGSEA. V lost 7 bases, J lost 10 bases, and 10 bases stayed unmatched. The study, taken as a whole, reports: That most tumor T cells come from lymph nodes remained unproven. Data fit most tumor T cells coming from lymph node, expanding in tumor. Luminal-like breast cancer showed significantly greater tumor-nontumor repertoire similarity than basal-like breast cancer did. Tumor TCR diversity was below lymph nodes but above nontumor tissue.

Breast cancer patients provided tissue from their axillary draining lymph nodes. V is TRBV29-1 and J is TRBJ2-1, with 10 bases that match TRBD1. The receptor's source is a female donor with breast cancer. Some clones in this sample may be carry-over from other donors' samples. The sequenced sample consisted of axillary lymph node tissue. The CDR3 DNA reads TGCAGCGACAGGACAGGGGGAAGAGAGGAGCAGTTCTTC. Translation gives CSDRTGGREEQFF.